This T cell receptor beta chain emerged from a study of T cell clonality in common variable immunodeficiency. Using immunoSEQ multiplex PCR, the repertoire was profiled, and TCRdb retains in-frame clones only, with some absent. The sample was found to contain more than 55,000 clones, and every one recurs. This clone was observed a handful of times. The antigen remains undetermined. The read is 3 residues too short to cover the CDR3 end, so that end is filled in from the germline J gene. There are 15 residues in the CDR3. CDR1 and CDR2 from the germline V gene are MNHNS and SASEGT. V lost 2 bases, J lost 1 base, and 11 bases lay in between. Study results and limitations: Shared TCRbeta clones were fewer between CVID subjects than controls.

The rearrangement links TRBV6-1 to TRBJ1-1; D gene ambiguous. The TCR originated in a person aged 18-70 years in good health. Sequencing was done on a sample of peripheral blood mononuclear cells. The CDR3: CASSEFQFQNTEAFF. The covered CDR3 bases are TGTGCCAGCAGTGAATTTCAGTTTCAGAACACTGAA.